This TCR beta chain stems from a study of T cell responses to AZD1222 COVID-19 vaccine (dated by TCRdb to the early 2020s). In terms of the full investigation: AZD1222 recipients whose second dose came at about 4 weeks and those whose second dose came at about 12 weeks were combined into one group, since spike-specific TCR depth and breadth did not differ between the two schedules. A total of 230 to 250 trial participants underwent TCR sequencing, of whom 207 had received two doses of AZD1222 and some 25 had received two doses of the MenACWY control vaccine. Trial participants were enrolled by age into 18-55, 56-69 and 70-plus year subgroups, with approximately 150, 28 and 58 TCR-sequenced participants respectively.

Explained via the paper, the time point label denotes: baseline before first vaccination. Vaccinee samples were obtained from the UK trials COV001 and COV002, which included a single-blind randomized controlled phase 2/3 trial of AZD1222 (ChAdOx1 nCoV-19) in healthy adults. Trial participant PBMC samples were collected at day 0 and day 28 after the second dose for TCRbeta chain sequencing. The investigation overall reported the following: Participants were mostly white British and included more females than males, and it was suggested by the authors that clonal diversity may have been underestimated. Spike-specific TCR breadth and depth rose significantly after two AZD1222 doses compared with day 0 and with MenACWY recipients. Vaccine-associated CD4 TCRs spanned the whole spike protein, with dominant responses in regions 160-218 and 743-854. Because no day 14 peak-response samples were available, repertoires were characterized only after the peak T cell response. In the small 56-69-year group, the increase in depth fell short of significance, most likely because of low power. Conclusions about previously exposed vaccinees are limited because only six or seven AZD1222 recipients were SARS-CoV-2 seropositive at baseline. Epitopes outside the regions mutated in the B.1.351 and B.1.1.7 variants were reportedly recognized by nearly half of the unique spike-specific TCRs.

Remarks on this clone: What antigen it recognizes has not been identified. Base qualities are not recorded, but no much larger clone differs from it by a single base.

The CDR3 regions of human TCRbeta chains were analyzed by immunosequencing. Per the authors' processing: Repertoire TCRs were matched against a reference library of SARS-CoV-2-specific TCRs generated with the MIRA antigen-specificity platform. Breadth meant the fraction of unique TCRs that were SARS-CoV-2-associated, whereas depth meant the fraction of total T cells that were SARS-CoV-2-associated. Using the MIRA data, every spike-specific TCR was mapped to the spike region that the TCR reacted to and assigned to either a CD4 or a CD8 class. Log10-transformed breadth and depth values were compared by one-way ANOVA with Sidak's multiple comparisons tests. TCRdb took over this immuneACCESS table, retaining in-frame rearrangements with V and J assigned. Such tables are incomplete; in checked studies, under half of the missing clones stem from an unresolved V gene, and the remainder is unexplained. D and trimming were read from the DNA, whereas the V and J calls and clone size are those reported in that table. Across this sample there are 150,000 to 200,000 clones, with about 92% seen only once. Around 4.3% of the sample is in the top ten clones.

As encoded in the germline V gene, CDR1 is SGHTA while CDR2 is FQGNSA. Counted from cysteine to phenylalanine, this CDR3 has 14 amino acids. The kept DNA is CDR3 alone, 42 bases in frame from the first base. Trimming takes 2 bases from V and 2 bases from J, and the germline ends sit 9 bases apart. This specimen was peripheral blood, taken on day 0 of AZD1222 vaccination. This TCR was sampled from an adult in good health. The chain is encoded by TRBV7-2 joined to TRBJ1-2; the D gene cannot be resolved reliably. The nucleotides are TGTGCCAGCAGCTTACCCGTGTTAAACTATGGCTACACCTTC. Its protein reads: CASSLPVLNYGYTF.